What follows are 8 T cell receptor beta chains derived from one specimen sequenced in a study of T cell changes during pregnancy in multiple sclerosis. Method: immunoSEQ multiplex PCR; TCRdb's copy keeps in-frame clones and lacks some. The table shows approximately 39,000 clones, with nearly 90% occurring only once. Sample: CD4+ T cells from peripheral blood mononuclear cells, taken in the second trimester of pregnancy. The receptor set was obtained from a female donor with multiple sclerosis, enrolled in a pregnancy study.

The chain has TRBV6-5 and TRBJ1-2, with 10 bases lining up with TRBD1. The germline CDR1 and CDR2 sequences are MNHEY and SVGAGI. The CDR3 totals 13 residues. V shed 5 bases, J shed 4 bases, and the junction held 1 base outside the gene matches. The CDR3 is CASSRTGGYGYTF. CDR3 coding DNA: TGTGCCAGCAGTAGGACAGGGGGCTATGGCTACACCTTC.

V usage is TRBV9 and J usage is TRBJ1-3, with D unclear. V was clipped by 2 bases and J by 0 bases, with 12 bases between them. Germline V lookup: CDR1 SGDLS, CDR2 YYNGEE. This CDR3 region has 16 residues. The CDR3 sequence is CASSVSGSHSGNTIYF. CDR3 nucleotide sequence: TGTGCCAGCAGCGTCAGCGGCAGCCACTCTGGAAACACCATATATTTT.

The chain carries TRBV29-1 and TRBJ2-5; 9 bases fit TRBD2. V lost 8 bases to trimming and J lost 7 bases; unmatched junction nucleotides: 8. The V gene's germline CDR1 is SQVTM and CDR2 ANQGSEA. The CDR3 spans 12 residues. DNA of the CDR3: TGCAGCATACAAGCGGGAGGAGGGACCCAGTACTTC. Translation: CSIQAGGGTQYF. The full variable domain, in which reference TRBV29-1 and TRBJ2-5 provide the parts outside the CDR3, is SAVISQKPSRDICQRGTSLTIQCQVDSQVTMMFWYRQQPGQSLTLIATANQGSEATYESGFVIDKFPISRPNLTFSTLTVSNMSPEDSSIYLCSIQAGGGTQYFGPGTRLLVL.

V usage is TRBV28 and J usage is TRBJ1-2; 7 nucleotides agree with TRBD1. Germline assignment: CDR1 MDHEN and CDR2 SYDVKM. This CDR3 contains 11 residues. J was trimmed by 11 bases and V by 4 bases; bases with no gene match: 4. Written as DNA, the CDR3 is TGTGCCAGCAGTTCCCGGACAGGTTACACCTTC. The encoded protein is CASSSRTGYTF.

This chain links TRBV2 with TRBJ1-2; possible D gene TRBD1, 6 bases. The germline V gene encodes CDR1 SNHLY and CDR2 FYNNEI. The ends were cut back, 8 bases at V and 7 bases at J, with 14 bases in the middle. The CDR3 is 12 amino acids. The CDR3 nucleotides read TGTGCCAGCGTCACAGGGTTCGGTGGCTACACCTTC. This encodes CASVTGFGGYTF.

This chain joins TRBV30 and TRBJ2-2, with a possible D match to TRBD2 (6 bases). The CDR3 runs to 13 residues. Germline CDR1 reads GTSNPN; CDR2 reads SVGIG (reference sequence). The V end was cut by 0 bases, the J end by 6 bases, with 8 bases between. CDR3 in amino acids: CAWSVLAAGELFF. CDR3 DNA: TGTGCCTGGAGTGTACTAGCTGCCGGGGAGCTGTTTTTT.

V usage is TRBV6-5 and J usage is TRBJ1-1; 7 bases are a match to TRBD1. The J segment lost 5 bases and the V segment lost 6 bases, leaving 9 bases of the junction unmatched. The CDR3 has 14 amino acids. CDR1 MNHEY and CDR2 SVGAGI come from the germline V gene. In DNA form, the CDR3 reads TGTGCCAGCAGAAAACAGGGGAGTGGGACTGAAGCTTTCTTT. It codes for CASRKQGSGTEAFF.

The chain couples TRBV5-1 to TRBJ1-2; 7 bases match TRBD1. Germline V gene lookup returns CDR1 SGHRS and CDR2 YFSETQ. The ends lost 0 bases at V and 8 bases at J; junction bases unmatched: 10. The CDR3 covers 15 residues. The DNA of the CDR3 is TGCGCCAGCAGCTTGGCCTATGGGGACAGAGAGGGCTACACCTTC. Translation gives CASSLAYGDREGYTF.